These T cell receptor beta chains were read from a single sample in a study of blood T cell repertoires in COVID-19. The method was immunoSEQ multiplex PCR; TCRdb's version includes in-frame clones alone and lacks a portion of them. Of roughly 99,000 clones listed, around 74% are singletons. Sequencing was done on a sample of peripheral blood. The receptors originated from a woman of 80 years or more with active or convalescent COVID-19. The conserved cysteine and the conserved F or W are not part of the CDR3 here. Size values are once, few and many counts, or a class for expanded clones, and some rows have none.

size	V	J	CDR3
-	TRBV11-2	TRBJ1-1	ASSSHGSPGNTEAF
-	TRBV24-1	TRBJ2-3	ATSGGGTQY
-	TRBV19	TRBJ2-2	ASSIDRSGTAHTGELF
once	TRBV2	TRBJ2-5	ASSRTADISKTQY
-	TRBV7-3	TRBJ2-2	ASSLGPRGGTGELF
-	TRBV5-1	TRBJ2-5	ASSLGRRETQY
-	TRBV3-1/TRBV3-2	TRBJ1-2	ASSQAMTGESSGYT
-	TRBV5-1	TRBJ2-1	ASSLVASGSSYNEQF
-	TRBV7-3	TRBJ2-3	ASSSSAGGTDTQY
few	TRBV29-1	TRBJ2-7	SVARDSYEQY
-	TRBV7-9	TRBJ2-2	ASSLGLVPTGELF
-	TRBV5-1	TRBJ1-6	ASSLVQYDNSPLH
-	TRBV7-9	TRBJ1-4	ASSSTVPNEKLF
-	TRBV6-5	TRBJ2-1	ASSYEGGRGYNEQF
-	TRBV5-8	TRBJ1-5	ASSGLLGQPQH
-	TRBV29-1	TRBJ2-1	SVVGLAGLNEQF
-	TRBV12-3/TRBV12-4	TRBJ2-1	ASSAGFANEQF
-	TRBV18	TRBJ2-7	ASSRAAGAPGLAGPVSYEQY
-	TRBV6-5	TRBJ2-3	ASFFSGGGDTQY
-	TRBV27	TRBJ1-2	ASSLSGAGYT
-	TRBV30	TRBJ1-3	AWSLRGLSGNTIY
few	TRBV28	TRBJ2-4	ASSFNTGIQY
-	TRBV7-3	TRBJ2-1	ASSIPGQDGNEQF
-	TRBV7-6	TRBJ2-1	ASSWTSGSPYNEQF
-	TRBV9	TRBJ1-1	ASSGPGQGNTEAF
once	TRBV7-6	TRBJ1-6	ASSSGTVYNSPLH
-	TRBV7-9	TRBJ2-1	ASSGLAGDNEQF
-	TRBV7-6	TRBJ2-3	ASSLGTSGISTDTQY
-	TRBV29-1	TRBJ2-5	SARRGGTQY
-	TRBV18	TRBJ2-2	ASSPREGLGTGELF
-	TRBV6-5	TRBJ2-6	ASTAGANVLT
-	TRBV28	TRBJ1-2	ASRSGTGSLGT
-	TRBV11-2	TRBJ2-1	ASSFQGSGRGEQF
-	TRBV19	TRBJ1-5	ASSRGEPQH
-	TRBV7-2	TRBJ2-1	ASSFGPSGSWGSYNEQF
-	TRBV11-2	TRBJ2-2	ASSFSTGSTGELF
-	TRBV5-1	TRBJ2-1	ASSQPAGVGNEQF
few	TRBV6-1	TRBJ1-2	ASSEQGATVSP
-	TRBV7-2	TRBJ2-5	ASSLSGGQETQY
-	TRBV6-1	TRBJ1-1	ASSEAQGLNTEAF
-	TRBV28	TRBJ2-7	ASSLGGLRSKRYEQY
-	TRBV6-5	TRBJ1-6	ASRETGKNSPLH